This T cell receptor (beta chain) is from a study of cytomegalovirus exposure and HLA in healthy donors. The overall study: According to later analysis, the same platform produced the 90 to 150 validation and over 600 first-cohort repertoires.

Study-level findings and limits: The study recorded 150 to 200 TCR beta chains that were cytomegalovirus-associated. Most TCR sequences were seen very rarely across donors, but some public TCRs occurred in many.

TCRdb's table, derived via immunoSEQ multiplex PCR, lists solely in-frame clones and lacks some. In the table there are tens of thousands of clones, roughly 92% of which are singletons. In the case of this clone: Antigen specificity is unknown.

An approximately 120-subject validation cohort, separate from the approximately 670-subject first cohort, supplied the donors. The CDR3 loop spans 15 amino acids. The junction had 3 bases not matched to a gene; V was cut back by 0 bases and J by 1 base. Germline V lookup: CDR1 SGHRS, CDR2 YFSETQ. The gene calls are TRBV5-1 and TRBJ1-1; TRBD1 matches at 7 bases. The TCR was taken from a woman aged 25 to 39 in good health and CMV-seropositive. The material sequenced was PBMCs. CDR3 DNA sequence: TGCGCCAGCAGCTTGGAGGGACAGAAGAACACTGAAGCTTTCTTT. Translation: CASSLEGQKNTEAFF. Looking up the rest from reference TRBV5-1 and TRBJ1-1 gives the full variable domain: KAGVTQTPRYLIKTRGQQVTLSCSPISGHRSVSWYQQTPGQGLQFLFEYFSETQRNKGNFPGRFSGRQFSNSRSEMNVSTLELGDSALYLCASSLEGQKNTEAFFGQGTRLTVV.